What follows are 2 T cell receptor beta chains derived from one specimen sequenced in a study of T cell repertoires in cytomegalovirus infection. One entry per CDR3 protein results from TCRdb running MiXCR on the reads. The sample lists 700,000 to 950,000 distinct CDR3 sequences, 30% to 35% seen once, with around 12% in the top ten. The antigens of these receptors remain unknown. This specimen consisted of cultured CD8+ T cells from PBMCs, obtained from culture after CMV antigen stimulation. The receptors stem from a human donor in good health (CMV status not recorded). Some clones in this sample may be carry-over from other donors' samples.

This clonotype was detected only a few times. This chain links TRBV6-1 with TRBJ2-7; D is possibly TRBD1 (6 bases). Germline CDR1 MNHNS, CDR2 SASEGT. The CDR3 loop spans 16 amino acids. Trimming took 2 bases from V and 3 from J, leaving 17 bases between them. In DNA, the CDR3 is TGTGCCAGCAGTGAACACCACAGGGAAAGAATCTACGAGCAGTACGTC. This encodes CASSEHHRERIYEQYV.

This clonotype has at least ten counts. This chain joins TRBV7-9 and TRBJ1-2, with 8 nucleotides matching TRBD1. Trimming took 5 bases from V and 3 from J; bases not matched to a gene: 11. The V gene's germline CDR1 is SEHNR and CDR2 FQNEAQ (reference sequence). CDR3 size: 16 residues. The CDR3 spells CASSTAGGRGHYGYTF. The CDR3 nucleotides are TGTGCCAGCAGCACCGCCGGGGGCAGGGGGCACTATGGCTACACCTTC. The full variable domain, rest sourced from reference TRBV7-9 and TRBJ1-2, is DTGVSQNPRHKITKRGQNVTFRCDPISEHNRLYWYRQTLGQGPEFLTYFQNEAQLEKSRLLSDRFSAERPKGSFSTLEIQRTEQGDSAMYLCASSTAGGRGHYGYTFGSGTRLTVV.